This T cell receptor (beta chain) was retrieved from a study of shared clonotypes between healthy human individuals. Clones were sequenced by immunoSEQ multiplex PCR, and TCRdb holds only the in-frame ones, with some missing. The sample carries millions of clones, approximately 94% recorded once. Naive CD8 cells, CD45RO-negative and positively selected for CCR7, excluded terminally differentiated effector memory CD45RA+ cells. This CDR3 is built from 13 residues. Trimming removed 2 bases from V and 2 bases from J, with 6 bases in between. CDR1 SGHAT and CDR2 FQNNGV come from the germline V gene. This chain uses TRBV11-2 with TRBJ2-5, with D unresolved. This TCR was sampled from a man between 18 and 35 years old in good health. Sequenced material: naive CD8+ T cells sorted from blood. CDR3 in amino acids: CASSLWSQETQYF. The CDR3 nucleotides read TGTGCCAGCAGCTTATGGTCACAAGAGACCCAGTACTTC.